This T cell receptor (beta chain) was recorded in a study of shared clonotypes between healthy human individuals. The wider study: Two women and a few men aged 18 to 49 served as donors.

The method was immunoSEQ multiplex PCR; TCRdb's version includes in-frame clones alone and lacks a portion of them. Of some 2,400,000 clones listed, 95% are singletons. Trimming removed 4 bases from V and 8 bases from J, with 13 bases in between. CDR1 SGHRS and CDR2 YFSETQ come from the germline V gene. CDR3 length: 13 residues. Sequenced material: naive CD4+ T cells sorted from blood. As to subset: CD45RA+ positively selected. The source is a man in his late teens or twenties in good health. This rearrangement joins TRBV5-1 to TRBJ2-1; D uncertain. CDR3 loop: CASSIQISDEQFF. The CDR3 nucleotides read TGCGCCAGCAGCATCCAAATCAGCGATGAGCAGTTCTTC.